The clone carrying this T cell receptor beta chain appeared many times. 2 million PBMCs stored at -80 C were the source of the unsorted libraries. This specimen belongs to a study of neurological immune-mediated disorders. The germline V gene has CDR1 LGHNA and CDR2 YNFKEQ. This CDR3 has 16 amino acids. The ends were cut back, 3 bases at V and 5 bases at J, with 18 bases in the middle. Synthesis of cDNA was accomplished via 5'RACE employing 10-nucleotide random UMIs. In TCRdb, the 5' RACE reads were re-called with MiXCR into one record per CDR3 protein. The table records approximately 65,000 distinct CDR3 sequences, around 5% of them present only once.

J is TRBJ2-3 and V is TRBV4-2, with D maybe TRBD2 (7 bases). This TCR came from a human donor with multiple sclerosis. The donor label of this sample is uncertain. The sample taken for sequencing was PBMCs. CDR3 coding DNA: TGTGCCAGCAGCCATGGACCTGGGGGGGCCGAAGATACGCAGTATTTT. It encodes CASSHGPGGAEDTQYF.